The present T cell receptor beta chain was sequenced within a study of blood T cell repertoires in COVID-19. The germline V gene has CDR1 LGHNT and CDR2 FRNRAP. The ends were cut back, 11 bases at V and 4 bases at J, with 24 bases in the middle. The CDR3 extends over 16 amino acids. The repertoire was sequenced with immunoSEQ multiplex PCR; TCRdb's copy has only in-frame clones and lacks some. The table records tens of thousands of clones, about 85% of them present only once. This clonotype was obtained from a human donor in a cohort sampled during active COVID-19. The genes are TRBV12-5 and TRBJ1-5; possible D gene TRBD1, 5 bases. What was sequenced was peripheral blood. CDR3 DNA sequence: TGTGCTCGGGGTGGGGGGGGGATGGAGGGGAATCAGCCCCAGCATTTT. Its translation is CARGGGGMEGNQPQHF.